This TCR beta chain was identified in a study of blood T cell repertoires in COVID-19 (TCRdb year 2020). As for the study more broadly: Collaborator samples came from the United States, Italy and Spain and covered acute and convalescent phases of COVID-19. The prospective study material was composed of cDNA or gDNA derived from T cells, B-cell-depleted T cells, or PBMCs. Subjects who had been exposed to COVID-19, were actively infected with it, or had recovered from it provided the deeply sampled blood TCRbeta repertoires that made up the dataset. The repertoires were released in a freely available public database intended as a resource for research on the immune response to SARS-CoV-2. The samples were drawn from the first 160 participants of the ongoing ImmuneRACE study and from under 1,500 subjects provided by 6 global collaborators. Nearly every sample came with metadata listing a de-identified subject ID, COVID-19 status, age in years and sex. Where available, HLA class I and class II types were obtained from metadata supplied by the sample provider rather than from assay-based typing. The research as a whole found: How much clinical and demographic metadata was included differed by source and by participant, and the metadata was provided uncurated.

V trim: 4 bases; J trim: 9 bases; unmatched bases: 5. The CDR3, cysteine through phenylalanine, is 12 amino acids long. Only the CDR3 part of the read is kept: 36 bases, read in frame from the first base. Via the germline V gene, CDR1 is MNHEY and CDR2 SVGAGI. Remarks on this clone: The antigen it binds to is not known. Base qualities are not provided; no much larger clone lies one nucleotide away.

The immunoSEQ Assay, a bias-controlled multiplex PCR, was used to amplify TCRbeta CDR3 regions from genomic DNA. The source study handled its data this way. Within the assay, amplification of reference gene primers was used to estimate how many nucleated cells each sample contained. To quantify the absolute abundance of each unique TCRbeta CDR3 rearrangement, sequence reads were collapsed and filtered. For each sample, productive Simpson clonality was calculated as the square root of Simpson's diversity index over productive rearrangements. TCRdb retrieved this table from immuneACCESS and kept in-frame rearrangements only. Not all clones are present; in checked studies, unresolved V genes account for under half, and no reason is known for the remainder. V and J calls plus clone size are reproduced from that table; the DNA served to infer D and trimming. The sample table contains under 250,000 clones; only one count was recorded for approximately 78% of them. Around 3.4% of the sample is in the top ten clones.

Collaborating institutions collected whole blood in K2EDTA tubes following their own protocols. For TCRbeta analysis, collaborators shipped samples in one of three forms: frozen whole blood, isolated PBMCs, or DNA extracted from either of those sample types. The receptor was isolated from a young woman with acute or convalescent COVID-19. This chain is built from TRBV6-5 and TRBJ1-2, and TRBD1 aligns with 7 junction nucleotides. The sample comprised peripheral blood. The sequenced DNA is TGTGCCAGCAGTTCACCGGGACAGAGCTACACCTTC. This encodes CASSSPGQSYTF.